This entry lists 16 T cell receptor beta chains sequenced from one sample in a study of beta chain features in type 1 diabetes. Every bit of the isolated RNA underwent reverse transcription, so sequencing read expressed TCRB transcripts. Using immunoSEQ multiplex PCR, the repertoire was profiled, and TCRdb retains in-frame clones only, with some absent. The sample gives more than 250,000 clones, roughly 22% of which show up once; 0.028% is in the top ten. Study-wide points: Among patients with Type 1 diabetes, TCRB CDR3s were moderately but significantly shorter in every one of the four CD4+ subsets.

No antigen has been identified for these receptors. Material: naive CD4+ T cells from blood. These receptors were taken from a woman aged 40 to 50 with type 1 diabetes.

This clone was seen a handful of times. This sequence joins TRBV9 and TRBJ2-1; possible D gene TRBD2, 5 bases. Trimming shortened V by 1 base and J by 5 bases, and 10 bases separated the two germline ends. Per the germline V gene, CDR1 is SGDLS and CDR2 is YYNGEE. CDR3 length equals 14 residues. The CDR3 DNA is TGTGCCAGCAGCGTATCACTAGGTAACAATGAGCAGTTCTTC. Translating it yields CASSVSLGNNEQFF.

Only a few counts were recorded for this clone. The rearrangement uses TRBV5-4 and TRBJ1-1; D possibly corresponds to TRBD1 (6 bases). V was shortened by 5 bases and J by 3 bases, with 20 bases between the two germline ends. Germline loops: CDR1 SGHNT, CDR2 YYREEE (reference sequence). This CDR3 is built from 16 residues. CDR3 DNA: TGTGCCAGCAGTTGGACCCTGGGGGCCGGGTACACTGAAGCTTTCTTT. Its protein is CASSWTLGAGYTEAFF.

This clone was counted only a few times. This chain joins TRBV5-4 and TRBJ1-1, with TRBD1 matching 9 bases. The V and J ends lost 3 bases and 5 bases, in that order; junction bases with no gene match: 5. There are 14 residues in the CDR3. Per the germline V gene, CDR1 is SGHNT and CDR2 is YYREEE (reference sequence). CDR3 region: CASSYGQGLTEAFF. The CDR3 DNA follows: TGTGCCAGCAGCTACGGACAGGGGCTGACTGAAGCTTTCTTT. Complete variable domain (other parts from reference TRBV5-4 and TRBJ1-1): ETGVTQSPTHLIKTRGQQVTLRCSSQSGHNTVSWYQQALGQGPQFIFQYYREEENGRGNFPPRFSGLQFPNYSSELNVNALELDDSALYLCASSYGQGLTEAFFGQGTRLTVV.

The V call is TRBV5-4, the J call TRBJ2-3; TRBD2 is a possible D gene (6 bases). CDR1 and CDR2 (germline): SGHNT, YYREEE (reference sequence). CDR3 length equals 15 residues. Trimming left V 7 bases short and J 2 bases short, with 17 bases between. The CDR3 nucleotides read TGTGCCAGCGCCGCGGGGAGCGCATCCACAGATACGCAGTATTTT. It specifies CASAAGSASTDTQYF.

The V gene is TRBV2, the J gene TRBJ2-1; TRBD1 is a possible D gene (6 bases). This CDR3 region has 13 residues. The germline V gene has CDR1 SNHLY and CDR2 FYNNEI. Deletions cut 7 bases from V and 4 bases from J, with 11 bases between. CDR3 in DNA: TGTGCCAGCAACCAGGGGCCGTACAATGAGCAGTTCTTC. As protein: CASNQGPYNEQFF.

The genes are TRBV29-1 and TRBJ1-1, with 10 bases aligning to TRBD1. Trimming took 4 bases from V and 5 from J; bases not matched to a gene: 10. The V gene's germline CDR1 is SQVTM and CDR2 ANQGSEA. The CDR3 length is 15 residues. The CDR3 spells CSVVLGTGVMTEAFF. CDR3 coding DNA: TGCAGCGTTGTGTTGGGGACAGGGGTGATGACTGAAGCTTTCTTT.

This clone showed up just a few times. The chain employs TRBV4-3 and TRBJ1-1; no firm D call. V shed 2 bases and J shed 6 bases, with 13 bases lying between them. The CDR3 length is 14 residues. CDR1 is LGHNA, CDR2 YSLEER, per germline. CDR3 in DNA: TGCGCCAGCAGCCAAACGGTAGTAGTAGCTGAAGCTTTCTTT. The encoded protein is CASSQTVVVAEAFF.

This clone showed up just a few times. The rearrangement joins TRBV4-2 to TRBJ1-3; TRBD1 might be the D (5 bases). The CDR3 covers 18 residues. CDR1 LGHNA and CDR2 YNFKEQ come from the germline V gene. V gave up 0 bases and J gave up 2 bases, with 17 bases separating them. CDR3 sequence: CASSQDGQGLWTGNTIYF. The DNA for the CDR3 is TGTGCCAGCAGCCAAGATGGCCAGGGTTTATGGACTGGAAACACCATATATTTT.

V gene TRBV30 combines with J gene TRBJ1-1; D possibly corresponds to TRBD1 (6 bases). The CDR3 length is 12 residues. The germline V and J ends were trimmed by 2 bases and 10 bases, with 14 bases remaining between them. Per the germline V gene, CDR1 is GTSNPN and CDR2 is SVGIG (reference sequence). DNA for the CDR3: TGTGCCTGGAGTCCACCGGGGGGGCGAGCTTTCTTT. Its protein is CAWSPPGGRAFF.

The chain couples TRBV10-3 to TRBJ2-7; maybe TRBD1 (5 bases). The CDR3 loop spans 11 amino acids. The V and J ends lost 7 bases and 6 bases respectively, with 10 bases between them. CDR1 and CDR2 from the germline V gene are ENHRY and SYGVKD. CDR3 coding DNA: TGTGCCATCATGGGGCCGGCCGAGCAGTACTTC. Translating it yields CAIMGPAEQYF.

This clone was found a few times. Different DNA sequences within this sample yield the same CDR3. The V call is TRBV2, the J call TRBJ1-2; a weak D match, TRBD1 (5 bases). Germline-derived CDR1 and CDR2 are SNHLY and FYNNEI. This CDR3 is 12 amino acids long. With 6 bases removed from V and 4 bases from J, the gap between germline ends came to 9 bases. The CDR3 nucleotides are TGTGCCAGCAGGGGGGGAGGCTATGGCTACACCTTC. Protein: CASRGGGYGYTF.

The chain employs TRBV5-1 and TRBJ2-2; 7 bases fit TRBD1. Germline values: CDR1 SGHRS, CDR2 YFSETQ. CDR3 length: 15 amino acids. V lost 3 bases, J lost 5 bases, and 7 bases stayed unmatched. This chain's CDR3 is CASSSRDRATGELFF. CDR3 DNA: TGCGCCAGCAGCTCCCGGGACAGAGCTACCGGGGAGCTGTTTTTT. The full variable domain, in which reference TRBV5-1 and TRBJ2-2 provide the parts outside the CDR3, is KAGVTQTPRYLIKTRGQQVTLSCSPISGHRSVSWYQQTPGQGLQFLFEYFSETQRNKGNFPGRFSGRQFSNSRSEMNVSTLELGDSALYLCASSSRDRATGELFFGEGSRLTVL.

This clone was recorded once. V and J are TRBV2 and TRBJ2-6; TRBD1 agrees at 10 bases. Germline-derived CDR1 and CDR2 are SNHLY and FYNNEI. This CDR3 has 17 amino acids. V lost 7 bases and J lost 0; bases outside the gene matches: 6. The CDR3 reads CASTRTGGLSGANVLTF. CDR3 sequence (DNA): TGTGCCAGCACTCGGACAGGGGGGCTCTCTGGGGCCAACGTCCTGACTTTC.

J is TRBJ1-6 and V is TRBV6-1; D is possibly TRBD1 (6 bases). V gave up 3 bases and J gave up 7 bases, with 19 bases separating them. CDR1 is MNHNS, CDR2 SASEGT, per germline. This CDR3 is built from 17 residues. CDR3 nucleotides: TGTGCCAGCAGTGATCCAATAGACAGTGGACAGAATTCACCCCTCCACTTT. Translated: CASSDPIDSGQNSPLHF.

The CDR3 coding sequence is TGCAGCGTTGGGAGGGATCCCGGGGAGCTGTTTTTT. Translating it yields CSVGRDPGELFF. The chain employs TRBV29-1 and TRBJ2-2, with D maybe TRBD2 (6 bases). This CDR3 has 12 residues. V shed 4 bases and J shed 6 bases, with 9 bases lying between them. CDR1 SQVTM and CDR2 ANQGSEA come from the germline V gene.

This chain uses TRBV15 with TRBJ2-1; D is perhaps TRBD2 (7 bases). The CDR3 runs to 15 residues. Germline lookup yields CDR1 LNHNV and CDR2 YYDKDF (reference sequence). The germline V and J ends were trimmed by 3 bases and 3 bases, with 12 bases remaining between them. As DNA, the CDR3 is TGTGCCACCAGCAGTGCGGGGGCCAACTACAATGAGCAGTTCTTC. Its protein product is CATSSAGANYNEQFF.